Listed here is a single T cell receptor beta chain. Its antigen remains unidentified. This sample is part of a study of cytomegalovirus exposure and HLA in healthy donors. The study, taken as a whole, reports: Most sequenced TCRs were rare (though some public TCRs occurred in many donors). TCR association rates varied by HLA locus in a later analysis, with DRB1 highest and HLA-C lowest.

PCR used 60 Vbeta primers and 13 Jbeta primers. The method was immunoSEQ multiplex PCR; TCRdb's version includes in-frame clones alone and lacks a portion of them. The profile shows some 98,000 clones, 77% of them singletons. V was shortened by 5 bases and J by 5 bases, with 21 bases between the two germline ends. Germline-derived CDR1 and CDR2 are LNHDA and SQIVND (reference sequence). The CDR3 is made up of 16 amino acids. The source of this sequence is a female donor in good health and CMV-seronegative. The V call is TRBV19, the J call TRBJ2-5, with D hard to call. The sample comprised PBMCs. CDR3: CASSSGSSPVVETQYF. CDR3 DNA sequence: TGTGCCAGTAGTTCCGGGTCATCCCCTGTAGTGGAGACCCAGTACTTC.